This section outlines one T cell receptor (beta chain) sequence together with its context. The CDR3 runs 16 residues. Trimming removed 2 bases at V and 4 bases at J, with 15 bases between. Per germline, CDR1 LNHNV and CDR2 YYDKDF (reference sequence). The method was immunoSEQ multiplex PCR; TCRdb's version includes in-frame clones alone and lacks a portion of them. The sample comprises about 29,000 clones, 89% of which are singletons, and roughly 7.5% rests with the top ten. This sample stems from a study of T cell changes during pregnancy in multiple sclerosis. This TCR was sampled from a female donor with multiple sclerosis, enrolled in a pregnancy study. V and J are TRBV15 and TRBJ1-5, with TRBD1 as a possible D gene (6 bases). Source: CD8+ T cells from peripheral blood mononuclear cells, taken after pregnancy. The CDR3 spells CATSRQVQGKNQPQHF. Here the CDR3 DNA reads TGTGCCACCAGCAGACAAGTACAGGGTAAGAATCAGCCCCAGCATTTT.